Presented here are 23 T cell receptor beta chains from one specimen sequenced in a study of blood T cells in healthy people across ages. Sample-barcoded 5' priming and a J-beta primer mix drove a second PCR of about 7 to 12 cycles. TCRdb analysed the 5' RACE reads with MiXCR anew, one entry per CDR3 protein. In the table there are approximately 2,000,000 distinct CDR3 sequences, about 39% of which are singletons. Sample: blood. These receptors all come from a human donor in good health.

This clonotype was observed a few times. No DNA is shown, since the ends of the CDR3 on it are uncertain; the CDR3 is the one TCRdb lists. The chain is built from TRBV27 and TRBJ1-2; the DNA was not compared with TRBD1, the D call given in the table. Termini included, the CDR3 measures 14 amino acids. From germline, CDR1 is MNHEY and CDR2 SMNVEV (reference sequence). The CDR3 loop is CASSSPLFGAGYTF.

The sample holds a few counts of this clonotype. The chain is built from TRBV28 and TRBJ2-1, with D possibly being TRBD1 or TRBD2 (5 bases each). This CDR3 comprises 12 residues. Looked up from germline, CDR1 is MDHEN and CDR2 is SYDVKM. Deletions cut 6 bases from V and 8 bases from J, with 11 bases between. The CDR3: CASRSRGDEQFF. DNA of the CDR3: TGTGCCAGCAGGTCCCGGGGCGATGAGCAGTTCTTC.

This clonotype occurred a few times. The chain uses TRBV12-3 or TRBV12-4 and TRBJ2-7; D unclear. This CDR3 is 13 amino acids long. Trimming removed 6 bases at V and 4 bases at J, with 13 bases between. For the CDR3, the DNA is TGTGCCAGCAGACCCAACAGCGTTTACGAGCAGTACTTC. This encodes CASRPNSVYEQYF.

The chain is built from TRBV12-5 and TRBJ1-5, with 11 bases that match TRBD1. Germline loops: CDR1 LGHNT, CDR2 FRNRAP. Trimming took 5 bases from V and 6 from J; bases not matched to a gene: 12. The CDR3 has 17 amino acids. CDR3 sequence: CASGPIFGTGGIQPQHF. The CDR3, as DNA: TGTGCTAGTGGTCCCATCTTTGGGACAGGGGGAATTCAGCCCCAGCATTTT.

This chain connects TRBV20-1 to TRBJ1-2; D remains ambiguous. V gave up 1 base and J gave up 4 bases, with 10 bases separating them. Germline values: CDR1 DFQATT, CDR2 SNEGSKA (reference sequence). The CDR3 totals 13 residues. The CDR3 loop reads CSARVEDGYGYTF. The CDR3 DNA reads TGCAGTGCTAGAGTGGAGGACGGCTATGGCTACACCTTC.

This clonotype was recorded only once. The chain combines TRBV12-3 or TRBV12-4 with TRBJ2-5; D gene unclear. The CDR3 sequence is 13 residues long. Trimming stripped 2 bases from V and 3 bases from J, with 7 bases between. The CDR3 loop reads CASSLIMKETQYF. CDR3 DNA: TGTGCCAGCAGTTTAATTATGAAAGAGACCCAGTACTTC.

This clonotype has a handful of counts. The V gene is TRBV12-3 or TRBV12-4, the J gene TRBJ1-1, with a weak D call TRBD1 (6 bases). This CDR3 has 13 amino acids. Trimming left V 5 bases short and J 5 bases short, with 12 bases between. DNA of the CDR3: TGTGCCAGCAGTACAGGACAGCGGACTGAAGCTTTCTTT. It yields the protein CASSTGQRTEAFF.

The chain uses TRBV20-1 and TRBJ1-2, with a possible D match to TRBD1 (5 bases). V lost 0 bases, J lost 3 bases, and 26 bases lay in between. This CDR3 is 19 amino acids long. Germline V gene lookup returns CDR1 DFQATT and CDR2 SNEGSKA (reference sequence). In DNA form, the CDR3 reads TGCAGTGCTAGAGATTTCCCCATTGACACTGGGGGTAGTGACTATGGCTACACCTTC. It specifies CSARDFPIDTGGSDYGYTF.

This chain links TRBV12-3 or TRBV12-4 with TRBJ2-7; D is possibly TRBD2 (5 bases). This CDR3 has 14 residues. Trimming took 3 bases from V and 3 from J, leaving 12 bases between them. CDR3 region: CASSLTRAGYEQYF. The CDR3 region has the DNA TGTGCCAGCAGTTTGACGAGGGCGGGCTACGAGCAGTACTTC.

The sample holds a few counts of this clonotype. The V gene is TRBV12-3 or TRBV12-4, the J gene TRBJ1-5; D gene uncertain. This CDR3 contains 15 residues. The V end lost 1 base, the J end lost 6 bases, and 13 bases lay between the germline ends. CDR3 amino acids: CASSLGTRGFQPQHF. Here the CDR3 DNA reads TGTGCCAGCAGTTTAGGGACGCGGGGTTTTCAGCCCCAGCATTTT.

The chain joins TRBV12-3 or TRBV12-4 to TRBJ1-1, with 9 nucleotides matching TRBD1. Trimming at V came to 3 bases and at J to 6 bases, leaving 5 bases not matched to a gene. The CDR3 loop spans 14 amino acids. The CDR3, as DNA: TGTGCCAGCAGTTTGCGGGACAGGGACCCTGAAGCTTTCTTT. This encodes CASSLRDRDPEAFF.

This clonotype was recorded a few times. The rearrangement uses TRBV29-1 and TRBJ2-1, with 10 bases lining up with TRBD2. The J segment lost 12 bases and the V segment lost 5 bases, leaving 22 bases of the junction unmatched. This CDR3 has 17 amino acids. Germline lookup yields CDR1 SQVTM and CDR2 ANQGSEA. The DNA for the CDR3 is TGCAGCGTTATTAGACTAGCGGGTGGGAGCTCCTACAACGGGCAGTTCTTC. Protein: CSVIRLAGGSSYNGQFF.

Here the CDR3 DNA reads TGTGCCAGCAGCTTAGATCATGGCAATCAGCCCCAGCATTTT. Amino acids: CASSLDHGNQPQHF. The rearrangement joins TRBV11-2 to TRBJ1-5; no clear D gene. CDR3 length: 14 residues. Germline values: CDR1 SGHAT, CDR2 FQNNGV. V was cut by 0 bases and J by 2 bases, with 5 bases left in between.

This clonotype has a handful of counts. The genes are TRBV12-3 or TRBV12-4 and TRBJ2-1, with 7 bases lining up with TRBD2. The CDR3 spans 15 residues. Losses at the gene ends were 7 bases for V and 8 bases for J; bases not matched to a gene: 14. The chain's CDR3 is CASKVRAGVGYEQFF. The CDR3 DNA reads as TGTGCCAGCAAGGTGCGGGCGGGGGTGGGCTATGAGCAGTTCTTC.

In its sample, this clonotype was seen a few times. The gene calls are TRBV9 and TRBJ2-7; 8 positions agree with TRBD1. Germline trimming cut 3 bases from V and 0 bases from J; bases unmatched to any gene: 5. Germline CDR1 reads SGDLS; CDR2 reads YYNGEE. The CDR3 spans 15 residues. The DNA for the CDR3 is TGTGCCAGCAGCGCCTCAGGACAGGGCTCCTACGAGCAGTACTTC. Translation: CASSASGQGSYEQYF.

CDR3 coding DNA: TGTGCCAGTACAGATAGCTCGGGCGGGATCTATAATTCACCCCTCCACTTT. Protein product: CASTDSSGGIYNSPLHF. J is TRBJ1-6 and V is TRBV28; no firm D call. CDR1 is MDHEN and CDR2 is SYDVKM in the germline V gene. The V end was cut by 9 bases, the J end by 3 bases, with 21 bases between. CDR3 size: 17 residues.

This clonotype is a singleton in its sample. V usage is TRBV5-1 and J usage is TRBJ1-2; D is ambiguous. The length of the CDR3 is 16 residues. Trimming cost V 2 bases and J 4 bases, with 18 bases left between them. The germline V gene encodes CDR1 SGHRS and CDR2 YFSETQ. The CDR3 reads CASSFNIRPPGYGYTF. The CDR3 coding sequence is TGCGCCAGCAGCTTTAATATCAGGCCCCCGGGCTATGGCTACACCTTC.

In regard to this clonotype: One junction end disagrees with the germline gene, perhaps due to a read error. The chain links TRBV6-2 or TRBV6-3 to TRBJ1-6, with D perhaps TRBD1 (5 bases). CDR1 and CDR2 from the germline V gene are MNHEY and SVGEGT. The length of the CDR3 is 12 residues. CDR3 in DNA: TGTGTCAGCTCAAGGGGAAATTCACCCCTCCACTTT. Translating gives CVSSRGNSPLHF.

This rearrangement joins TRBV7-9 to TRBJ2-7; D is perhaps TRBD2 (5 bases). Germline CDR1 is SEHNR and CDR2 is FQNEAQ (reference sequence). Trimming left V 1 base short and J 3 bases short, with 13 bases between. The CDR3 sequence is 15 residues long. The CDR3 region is CASSLVAGKDYEQYF. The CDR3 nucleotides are TGTGCCAGCAGCTTAGTGGCCGGGAAAGACTACGAGCAGTACTTC.

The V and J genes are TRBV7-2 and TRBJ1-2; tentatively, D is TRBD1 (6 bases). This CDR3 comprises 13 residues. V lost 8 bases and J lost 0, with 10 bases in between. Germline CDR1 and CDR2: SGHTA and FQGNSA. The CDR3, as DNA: TGTGCCAGCTATGGACAGACTAACTATGGCTACACCTTC. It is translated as CASYGQTNYGYTF. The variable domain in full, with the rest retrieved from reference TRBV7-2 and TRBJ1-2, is GAGVSQSPSNKVTEKGKDVELRCDPISGHTALYWYRQSLGQGLEFLIYFQGNSAPDKSGLPSDRFSAERTGGSVSTLTIQRTQQEDSAVYLCASYGQTNYGYTFGSGTRLTVV.

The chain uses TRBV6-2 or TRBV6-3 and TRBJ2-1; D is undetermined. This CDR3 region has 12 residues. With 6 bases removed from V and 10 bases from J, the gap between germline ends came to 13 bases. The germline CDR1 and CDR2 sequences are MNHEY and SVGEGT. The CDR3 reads CASSNLLREQFF. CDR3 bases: TGTGCCAGCAGCAATCTACTGAGAGAGCAGTTCTTC.

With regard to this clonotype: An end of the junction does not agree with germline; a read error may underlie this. CDR3 DNA: TGTGTCAGCAGCTCCCCAAGACAGGGGCATTACGAGCAGTACTTC. It yields the protein CVSSSPRQGHYEQYF. V and J are TRBV7-9 and TRBJ2-4; 8 bases match TRBD1. The closer fit of TRBJ2-7 to the DNA end suggests the J call may be wrong. The CDR3 runs to 15 residues. The germline V gene encodes CDR1 SEHNR and CDR2 FQNEAQ (reference sequence).

The CDR3 here is CASRPFAATNEKLFF. The DNA for the CDR3 is TGTGCCAGCAGACCCTTCGCTGCAACTAATGAAAAACTGTTTTTT. The genes are TRBV5-5 and TRBJ1-4; unclear D gene. With 5 bases removed from V and 0 bases from J, the gap between germline ends came to 11 bases. Germline CDR1 SGHKS, CDR2 YYEKEE (reference sequence). The CDR3 totals 15 residues.